This T cell receptor beta chain appears in the sequencing data of a study of cytomegalovirus exposure and HLA in healthy donors. Study results and limitations: When analyzed later, a missense DCLRE1C variant was found to be linked to TCR beta V- and J-gene trimming.

On this clone itself: Its antigen is as yet unknown.

The germline V gene encodes CDR1 SGHRS and CDR2 YFSETQ. J was trimmed by 7 bases and V by 2 bases; bases with no gene match: 10. This CDR3 is built from 15 residues. Both 60 Vbeta primers and 13 Jbeta primers went into the PCR. The repertoire was sequenced with immunoSEQ multiplex PCR; TCRdb's copy has only in-frame clones and lacks some. The profile shows around 300,000 clones, around 90% of them singletons. Input material: PBMCs. The receptor comes from a woman between 18 and 30 years old in good health and CMV-seronegative. The gene calls are TRBV5-1 and TRBJ1-1; 8 positions agree with TRBD1. The CDR3 loop reads CASSFLGQANLEAFF. The CDR3 nucleotides read TGCGCCAGCAGCTTCCTGGGACAGGCGAACCTTGAAGCTTTCTTT.